A selection of T cell receptor beta chains follows, all from one sample in a study of blood T cells in healthy people across ages. TCRdb re-called the 5' RACE reads with MiXCR, one entry per CDR3 protein. This table has around 1,000,000 distinct CDR3 sequences, around 25% appearing once. These data were also filed under a second study, of T cells of mothers and their children.

Sequencing input: blood. Receptors originate from a girl aged 2-9 years in good health. Each CDR3 is given with its conserved first and last residue. D genes are given only for firm matches. Only some rows state a clone size, as once, few, many or a class for expanded clones.

V gene,clone size,D gene,J gene,CDR3 protein,CDR3 DNA
TRBV12-3/TRBV12-4,-,TRBD1,TRBJ1-2,CASSLPGQVLYGYTF,TGTGCCAGCAGTTTGCCTGGACAGGTTTTGTATGGCTACACCTTC
TRBV7-3,-,-,TRBJ1-1,CASSPGRVDEAFF,TGTGCCAGCAGCCCTGGAAGAGTGGATGAAGCTTTCTTT
TRBV7-9,few,-,TRBJ1-1,CASSLAGGGETEAFF,TGTGCCAGCAGCTTAGCGGGAGGGGGAGAGACTGAAGCTTTCTTT
TRBV4-3,-,-,TRBJ2-1,CASSQWLGRVHNEQFF,TGCGCCAGCAGCCAATGGTTGGGGCGAGTCCACAATGAGCAGTTCTTC
TRBV28,few,TRBD1,TRBJ1-2,CASSLSGQGRGGYTF,TGTGCCAGCAGTTTAAGTGGACAGGGAAGGGGTGGCTACACCTTC
TRBV12-3/TRBV12-4,-,TRBD2,TRBJ2-7,CASSLGGSWAEQYF,TGTGCCAGCAGTTTAGGCGGGAGTTGGGCCGAGCAGTACTTC
TRBV9,-,TRBD1,TRBJ1-2,CASSVTDRVYGYTF,TGTGCCAGCAGCGTAACAGACAGGGTTTATGGCTACACCTTC
TRBV28,few,-,TRBJ1-6,CASSLRAGYNSPLHF,TGTGCCAGCAGTTTAAGGGCTGGTTATAATTCACCCCTCCACTTT
TRBV29-1,-,-,TRBJ1-1,CSVVEAFF,TGCAGCGTTGTGGAAGCTTTCTTT
TRBV21-1,few,-,TRBJ2-7,CASRGPTGEQYF,TGTGCCAGCCGCGGCCCAACGGGCGAGCAGTACTTC
TRBV7-2,few,TRBD2,TRBJ2-1,CASRLTSGGEDEQFF,TGTGCCAGCAGGCTGACTAGCGGGGGGGAGGATGAGCAGTTCTTC
TRBV14,-,-,TRBJ2-3,CASSQELQDTQYF,TGTGCCAGCAGCCAAGAGTTGCAGGATACGCAGTATTTT
TRBV3-1,-,-,TRBJ2-2,CASSQVNRNTGELFF,TGTGCCAGCAGCCAAGTTAACAGGAACACCGGGGAGCTGTTTTTT
TRBV12-3/TRBV12-4,-,-,TRBJ2-1,CASRPRPNNEQFF,TGTGCCAGCAGGCCCCGTCCAAACAATGAGCAGTTCTTC
TRBV28,-,-,TRBJ2-5,CASSPETGLRQETQYF,TGTGCCAGCAGTCCAGAAACAGGGTTGAGACAAGAGACCCAGTACTTC
TRBV12-3/TRBV12-4,-,TRBD2,TRBJ2-1,CASSLGLRVAGGYEQFF,TGTGCCAGCAGTTTGGGGTTGAGGGTAGCGGGAGGTTATGAGCAGTTCTTC
TRBV12-3/TRBV12-4,-,TRBD1,TRBJ2-7,CASSLKGGTGRYEQYF,TGTGCCAGCAGTTTAAAGGGGGGGACAGGGAGGTACGAGCAGTACTTC
TRBV6-2/TRBV6-3,few,-,TRBJ2-7,CASSGLSPYEQYF,TGTGCCAGCAGCGGACTGTCTCCCTACGAGCAGTACTTC
TRBV10-3,few,TRBD1,TRBJ1-2,CAISGDREDYGYTF,TGTGCCATCAGTGGGGACAGGGAGGACTATGGCTACACCTTC
TRBV10-3,-,-,TRBJ2-7,CAISAPGHIYEQYF,TGTGCCATCAGCGCACCGGGACACATCTACGAGCAGTACTTC
TRBV12-3/TRBV12-4,-,TRBD1,TRBJ1-1,CASSLPDRGAFF,TGTGCCAGCAGTCTTCCGGACAGGGGAGCTTTCTTT
TRBV7-9,few,-,TRBJ1-1,CASGVYMNTEAFF,TGTGCCAGCGGGGTGTACATGAACACTGAAGCTTTCTTT
TRBV20-1,-,TRBD2,TRBJ2-7,CSARGGASYEQYF,TGCAGTGCGCGGGGGGGCGCCTCCTACGAGCAGTACTTC
TRBV12-3/TRBV12-4,once,-,TRBJ1-1,CASSPGIAEAFF,TGTGCCAGCAGTCCGGGAATAGCAGAAGCTTTCTTT
TRBV15,few,-,TRBJ1-3,CATSRDGPVGNTIYF,TGTGCCACCAGCAGAGATGGACCCGTAGGAAACACCATATATTTT